The text below deals with one T cell receptor beta chain. Its antigen remains unknown. PCR involved 60 Vbeta and 13 Jbeta primers. Produced via immunoSEQ multiplex PCR; TCRdb's table is partial and in-frame only. The sample's table shows approximately 80,000 clones. The data are from a study of cytomegalovirus exposure and HLA in healthy donors. Notes on the study in general: Investigators reported 164 TCR beta chains as tied to cytomegalovirus. Donors belonging to an Asian-associated ancestry cluster reportedly showed fewer N-insertions in productive TCRs than the approximately 670-donor mean, according to what a later analysis found.

Germline V CDR1 and CDR2: SGHVS, FNYEAQ. J was trimmed by 4 bases and V by 3 bases; bases with no gene match: 1. This CDR3 comprises 15 residues. The sequence derives from a young woman in good health and CMV-seronegative. Sequenced sample: PBMCs. This rearrangement joins TRBV7-6 to TRBJ2-5; 14 nucleotides agree with TRBD2. The chain's CDR3 is CASSLTSGRGETQYF. CDR3 DNA sequence: TGTGCCAGCAGCTTGACTAGCGGGAGGGGAGAGACCCAGTACTTC.